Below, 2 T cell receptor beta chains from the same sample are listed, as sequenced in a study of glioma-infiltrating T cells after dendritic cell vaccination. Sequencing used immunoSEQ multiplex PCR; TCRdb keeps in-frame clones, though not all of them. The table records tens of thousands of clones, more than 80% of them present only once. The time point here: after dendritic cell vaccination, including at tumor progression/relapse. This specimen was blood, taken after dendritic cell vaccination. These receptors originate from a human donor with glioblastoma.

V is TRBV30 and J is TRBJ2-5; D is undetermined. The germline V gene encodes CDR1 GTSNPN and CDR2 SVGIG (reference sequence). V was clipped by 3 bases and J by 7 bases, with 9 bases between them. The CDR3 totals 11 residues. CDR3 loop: CAWSLGGTQYF. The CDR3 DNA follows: TGTGCCTGGAGCCTCGGTGGGACCCAGTACTTC.

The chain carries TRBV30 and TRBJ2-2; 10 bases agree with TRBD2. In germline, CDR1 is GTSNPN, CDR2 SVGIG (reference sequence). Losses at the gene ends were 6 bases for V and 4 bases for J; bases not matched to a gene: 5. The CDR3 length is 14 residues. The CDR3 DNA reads TGTGCCTGTAGTCTAGCGGGAGTCACCGGGGAGCTGTTTTTT. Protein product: CACSLAGVTGELFF.